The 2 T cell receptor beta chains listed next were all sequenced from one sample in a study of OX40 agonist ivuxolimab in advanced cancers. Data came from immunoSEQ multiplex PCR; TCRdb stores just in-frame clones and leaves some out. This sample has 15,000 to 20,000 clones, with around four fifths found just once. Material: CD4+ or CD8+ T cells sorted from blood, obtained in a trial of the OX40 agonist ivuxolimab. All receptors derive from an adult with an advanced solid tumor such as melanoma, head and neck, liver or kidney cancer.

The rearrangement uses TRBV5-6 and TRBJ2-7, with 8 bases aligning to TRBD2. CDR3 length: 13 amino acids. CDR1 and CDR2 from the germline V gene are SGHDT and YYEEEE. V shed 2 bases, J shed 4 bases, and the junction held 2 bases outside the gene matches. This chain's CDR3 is CASSFSGAYEQYF. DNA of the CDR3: TGTGCCAGCAGCTTTAGCGGGGCTTACGAGCAGTACTTC.

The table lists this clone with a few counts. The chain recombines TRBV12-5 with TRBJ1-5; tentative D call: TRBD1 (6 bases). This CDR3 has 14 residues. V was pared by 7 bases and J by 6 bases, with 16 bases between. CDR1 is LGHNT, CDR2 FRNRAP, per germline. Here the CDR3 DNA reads TGTGCTAGTGTCTCACAGGGTTCAACTCAGCCCCAGCATTTT. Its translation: CASVSQGSTQPQHF. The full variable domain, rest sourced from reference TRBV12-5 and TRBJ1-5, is DARVTQTPRHKVTEMGQEVTMRCQPILGHNTVFWYRQTMMQGLELLAYFRNRAPLDDSGMPKDRFSAEMPDATLATLKIQPSEPRDSAVYFCASVSQGSTQPQHFGDGTRLSIL.